The subject of this entry is one TCR beta chain. The sample originates from a study of blood T cell repertoires in COVID-19. Background on the study: Sites across the United States, Italy and Spain contributed samples from acute and convalescent COVID-19. T cells, B-cell-depleted T cells, or PBMCs provided the cDNA or gDNA that served as material.

Only in-frame clones appear in the TCRdb table, and some are missing; sequencing was by immunoSEQ multiplex PCR. The sample lists roughly 120,000 clones, over 60% occurring once. The V end was cut by 4 bases, the J end by 7 bases, with 8 bases between. CDR1 is SGHKS and CDR2 is YYEKEE in the germline V gene (reference sequence). The CDR3 is 12 residues long. The sequencing input was peripheral blood. The chain couples TRBV5-5 to TRBJ2-2, with D possibly matching TRBD1 (5 bases). This TCR came from a man aged 70 or older with acute or convalescent COVID-19. CDR3 nucleotides: TGTGCCAGCAGCGTTGACAGCGGGGAGCTGTTTTTT. It codes for CASSVDSGELFF.